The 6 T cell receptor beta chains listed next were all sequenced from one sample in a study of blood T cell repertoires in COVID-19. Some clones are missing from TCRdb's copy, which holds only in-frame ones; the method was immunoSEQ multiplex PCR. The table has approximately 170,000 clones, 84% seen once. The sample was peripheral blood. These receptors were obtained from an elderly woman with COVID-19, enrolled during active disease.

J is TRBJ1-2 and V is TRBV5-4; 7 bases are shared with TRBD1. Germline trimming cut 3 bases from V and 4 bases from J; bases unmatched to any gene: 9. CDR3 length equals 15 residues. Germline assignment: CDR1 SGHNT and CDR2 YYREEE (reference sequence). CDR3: CASSSYWDRPYGYTF. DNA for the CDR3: TGTGCCAGCAGCTCCTACTGGGACAGACCCTATGGCTACACCTTC.

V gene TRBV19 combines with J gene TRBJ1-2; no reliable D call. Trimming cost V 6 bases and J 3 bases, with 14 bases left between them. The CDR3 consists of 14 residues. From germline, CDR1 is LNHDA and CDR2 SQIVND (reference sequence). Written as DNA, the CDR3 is TGTGCCAGTAGCCATACCTGGCAATACTATGGCTACACCTTC. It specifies CASSHTWQYYGYTF.

The chain's CDR3 is CATSDPRVSLYEQYF. The CDR3 DNA is TGTGCCACCAGTGACCCCCGGGTGAGCCTTTACGAGCAGTACTTC. The chain couples TRBV24-1 to TRBJ2-7; D call uncertain. This CDR3 is built from 15 residues. V lost 4 bases to trimming and J lost 4 bases, with 16 bases between them. The germline CDR1 and CDR2 sequences are KGHDR and SFDVKD.

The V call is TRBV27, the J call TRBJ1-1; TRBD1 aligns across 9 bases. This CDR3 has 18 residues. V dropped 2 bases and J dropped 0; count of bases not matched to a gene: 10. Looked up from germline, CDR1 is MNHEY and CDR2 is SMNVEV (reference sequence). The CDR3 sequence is CASSLTPPGTGMNTEAFF. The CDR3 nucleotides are TGTGCCAGCAGTTTAACCCCCCCCGGGACAGGGATGAACACTGAAGCTTTCTTT.

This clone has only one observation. CDR3 loop: CASSAEGALVQETQYF. DNA for the CDR3: TGTGCCAGCAGCGCCGAGGGGGCTTTAGTCCAAGAGACCCAGTACTTC. The chain links TRBV5-4 to TRBJ2-5; 7 positions match TRBD1. After removal of 4 bases from V and 1 base from J, the junction contained 10 bases not matched to a gene. CDR1 and CDR2 from the germline V gene are SGHNT and YYREEE (reference sequence). The length of the CDR3 is 16 residues. The whole variable domain, remainder taken from reference TRBV5-4 and TRBJ2-5, is ETGVTQSPTHLIKTRGQQVTLRCSSQSGHNTVSWYQQALGQGPQFIFQYYREEENGRGNFPPRFSGLQFPNYSSELNVNALELDDSALYLCASSAEGALVQETQYFGPGTRLLVL.

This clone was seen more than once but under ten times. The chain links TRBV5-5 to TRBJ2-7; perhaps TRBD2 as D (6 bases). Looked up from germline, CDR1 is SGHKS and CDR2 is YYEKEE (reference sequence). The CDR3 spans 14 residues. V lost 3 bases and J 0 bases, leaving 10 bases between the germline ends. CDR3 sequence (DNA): TGTGCCAGCAGCTCGGAGGACTACTCCTACGAGCAGTACTTC. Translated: CASSSEDYSYEQYF.